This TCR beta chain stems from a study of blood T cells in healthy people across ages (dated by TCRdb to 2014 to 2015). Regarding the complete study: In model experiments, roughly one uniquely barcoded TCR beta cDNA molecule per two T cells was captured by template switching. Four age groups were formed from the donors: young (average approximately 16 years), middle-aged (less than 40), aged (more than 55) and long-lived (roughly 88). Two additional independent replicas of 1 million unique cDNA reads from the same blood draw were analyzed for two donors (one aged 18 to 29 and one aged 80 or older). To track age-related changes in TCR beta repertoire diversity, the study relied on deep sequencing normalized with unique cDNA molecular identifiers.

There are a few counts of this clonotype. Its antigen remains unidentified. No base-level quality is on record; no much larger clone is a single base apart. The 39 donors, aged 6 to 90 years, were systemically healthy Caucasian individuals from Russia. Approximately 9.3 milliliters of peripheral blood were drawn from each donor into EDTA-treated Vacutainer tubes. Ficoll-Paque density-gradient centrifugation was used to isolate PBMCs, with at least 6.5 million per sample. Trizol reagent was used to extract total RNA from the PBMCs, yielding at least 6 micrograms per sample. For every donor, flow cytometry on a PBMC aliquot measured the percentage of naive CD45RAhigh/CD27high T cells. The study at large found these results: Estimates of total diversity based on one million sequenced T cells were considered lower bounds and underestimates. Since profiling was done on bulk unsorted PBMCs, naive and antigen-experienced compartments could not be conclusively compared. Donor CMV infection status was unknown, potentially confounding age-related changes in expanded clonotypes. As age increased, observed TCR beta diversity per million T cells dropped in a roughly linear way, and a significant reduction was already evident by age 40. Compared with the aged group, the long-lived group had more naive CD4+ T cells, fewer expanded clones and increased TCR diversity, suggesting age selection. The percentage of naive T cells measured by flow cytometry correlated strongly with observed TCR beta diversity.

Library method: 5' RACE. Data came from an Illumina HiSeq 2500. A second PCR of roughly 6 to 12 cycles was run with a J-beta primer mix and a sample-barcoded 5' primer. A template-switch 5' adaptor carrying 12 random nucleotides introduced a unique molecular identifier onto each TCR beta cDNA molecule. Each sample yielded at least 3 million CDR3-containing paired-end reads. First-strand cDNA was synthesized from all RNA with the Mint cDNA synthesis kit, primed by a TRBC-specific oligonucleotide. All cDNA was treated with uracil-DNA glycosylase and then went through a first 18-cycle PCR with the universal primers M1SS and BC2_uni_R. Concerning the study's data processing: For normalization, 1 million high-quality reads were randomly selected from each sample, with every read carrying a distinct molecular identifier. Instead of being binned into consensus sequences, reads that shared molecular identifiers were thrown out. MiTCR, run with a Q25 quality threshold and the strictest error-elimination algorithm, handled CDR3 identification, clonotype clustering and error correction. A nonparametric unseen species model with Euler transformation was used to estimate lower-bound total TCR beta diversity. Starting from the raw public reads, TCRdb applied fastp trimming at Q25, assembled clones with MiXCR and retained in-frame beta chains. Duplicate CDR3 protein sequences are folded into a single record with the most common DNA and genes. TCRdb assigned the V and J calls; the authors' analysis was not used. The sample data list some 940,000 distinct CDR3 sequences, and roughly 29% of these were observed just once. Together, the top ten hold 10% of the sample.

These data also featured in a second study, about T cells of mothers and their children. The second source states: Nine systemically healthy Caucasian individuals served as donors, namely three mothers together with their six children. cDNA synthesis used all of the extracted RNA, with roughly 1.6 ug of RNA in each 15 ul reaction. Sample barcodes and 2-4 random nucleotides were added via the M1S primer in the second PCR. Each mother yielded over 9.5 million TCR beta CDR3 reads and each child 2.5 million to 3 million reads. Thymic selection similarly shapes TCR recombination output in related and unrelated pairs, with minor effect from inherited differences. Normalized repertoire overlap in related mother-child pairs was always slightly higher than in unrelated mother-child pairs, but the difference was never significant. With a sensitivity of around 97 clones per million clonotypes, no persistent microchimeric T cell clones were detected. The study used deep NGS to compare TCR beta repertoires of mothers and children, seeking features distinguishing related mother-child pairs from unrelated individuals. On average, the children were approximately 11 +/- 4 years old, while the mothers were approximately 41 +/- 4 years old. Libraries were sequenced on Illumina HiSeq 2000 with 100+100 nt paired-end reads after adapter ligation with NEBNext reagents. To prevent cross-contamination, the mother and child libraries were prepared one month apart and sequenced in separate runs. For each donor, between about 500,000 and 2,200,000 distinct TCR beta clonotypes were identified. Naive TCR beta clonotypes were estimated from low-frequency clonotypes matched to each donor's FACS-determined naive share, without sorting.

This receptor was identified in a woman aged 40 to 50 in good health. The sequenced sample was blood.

Here is the DNA: TGTGCCAGCAGCCGACAGGGGGGGCGTACCGGGGAGCTGTTTTTT. This translates into CASSRQGGRTGELFF. The rearranged chain carries TRBV7-2 and TRBJ2-2, and 9 junctional nucleotides match TRBD1. V is cut back by 5 bases and J by 5 bases, with 6 bases in the junction unmatched. From cysteine to phenylalanine, the CDR3 is 15 amino acids long. Only the CDR3 portion is preserved as DNA: 45 bases, with reading frame beginning at the first base. According to the germline V gene, CDR1 reads SGHTA and CDR2 reads FQGNSA.